A selection of T cell receptor beta chains follows, all from one sample in a study of PD-1 blockade in classical Hodgkin lymphoma. Data came from immunoSEQ multiplex PCR; TCRdb stores just in-frame clones and leaves some out. This table holds some 24,000 clones, approximately 68% found once. Sequences were derived from peripheral blood mononuclear cells (PBMCs), sampled before the fourth cycle of nivolumab. Receptors originate from a human donor with classical Hodgkin lymphoma. The CDR3 runs from the conserved cysteine through the conserved F or W. Each record gives: V gene, D gene, clone size, J gene, CDR3 DNA, CDR3 protein. The D gene is left open where the match is weak. Only some rows state a clone size, as once, few, many or a class for expanded clones.

V gene: TRBV7-8; D gene: TRBD2; clone size: .; J gene: TRBJ2-5; CDR3 DNA: TGTGCCAGCAGCCCCCTCGCCATAGCGGGGGGGAAAGAGACCCAGTACTTC; CDR3 protein: CASSPLAIAGGKETQYF
V gene: TRBV13; D gene: TRBD2; clone size: once; J gene: TRBJ2-3; CDR3 DNA: TGTGCCAGCAGCTTGAGGGCGGGGGGGCAAACAGATACGCAGTATTTT; CDR3 protein: CASSLRAGGQTDTQYF
V gene: TRBV2; D gene: TRBD1; clone size: .; J gene: TRBJ1-5; CDR3 DNA: TGTGCCAGCAACCCGGACAGGGTTAGCAATCAGCCCCAGCATTTT; CDR3 protein: CASNPDRVSNQPQHF
V gene: TRBV18; D gene: TRBD1; clone size: .; J gene: TRBJ1-6; CDR3 DNA: TGTGCCAGCTCGGGGGACAGGGCGGGCGGCTCACCCCTCCACTTT; CDR3 protein: CASSGDRAGGSPLHF
V gene: TRBV21-1; D gene: .; clone size: .; J gene: TRBJ2-4; CDR3 DNA: TGTGCCAGCAGCTCGAGCCGCGGACTAGCCAAAAACATTCAGTACTTC; CDR3 protein: CASSSSRGLAKNIQYF
V gene: TRBV4-2; D gene: TRBD2; clone size: .; J gene: TRBJ2-3; CDR3 DNA: TGTGCCAGCAGCCCCGAGGGACTAGCGGGGGTGAGGGATACGCAGTATTTT; CDR3 protein: CASSPEGLAGVRDTQYF
V gene: TRBV9; D gene: .; clone size: .; J gene: TRBJ1-2; CDR3 DNA: TGTGCCAGCAGCCCTCGAGAGGGGCTAGGGGGCTACACCTTC; CDR3 protein: CASSPREGLGGYTF
V gene: TRBV19; D gene: .; clone size: .; J gene: TRBJ1-1; CDR3 DNA: TGTGCCAGTCGCCCCGGGGGCGGTGACACTGAAGCTTTCTTT; CDR3 protein: CASRPGGGDTEAFF
V gene: TRBV11-3; D gene: .; clone size: .; J gene: TRBJ1-6; CDR3 DNA: TGTGCCAGCAGCTTGGCAGGTTTAGGTTCACCCCTCCACTTT; CDR3 protein: CASSLAGLGSPLHF
V gene: TRBV7-2; D gene: .; clone size: .; J gene: TRBJ2-2; CDR3 DNA: TGTGCCAGCAGCTTAGGGAGCTGGACAGCGAACACCGGGGAGCTGTTTTTT; CDR3 protein: CASSLGSWTANTGELFF
V gene: TRBV27; D gene: .; clone size: .; J gene: TRBJ1-1; CDR3 DNA: TGTGCCAGCAGTGGCGGGCGGCCGGGGCACTCTGAAGCTTTCTTT; CDR3 protein: CASSGGRPGHSEAFF
V gene: TRBV19; D gene: .; clone size: once; J gene: TRBJ2-6; CDR3 DNA: TGTGCCGCCAGTTATGGGGCCAACGTCCTGACTTTC; CDR3 protein: CAASYGANVLTF
V gene: TRBV6-5; D gene: .; clone size: .; J gene: TRBJ2-6; CDR3 DNA: TGTGCCAGCGACCAAGTGTCTGGGGCCAACGTCCTGACTTTC; CDR3 protein: CASDQVSGANVLTF
V gene: TRBV11-1; D gene: .; clone size: .; J gene: TRBJ1-2; CDR3 DNA: TGTGCCAGCAGCTTAGCCAACGGGGCCGGCTACACCTTC; CDR3 protein: CASSLANGAGYTF
V gene: TRBV27; D gene: .; clone size: .; J gene: TRBJ2-7; CDR3 DNA: TGTGCCAGCAGTCCCGGGATGGGGGGCTCGTACGAGCAGTACTTC; CDR3 protein: CASSPGMGGSYEQYF
V gene: TRBV28; D gene: .; clone size: .; J gene: TRBJ2-5; CDR3 DNA: TGTGCCAGCAGTTTAAGTGGGCCACGACAGACCCAGTACTTC; CDR3 protein: CASSLSGPRQTQYF
V gene: TRBV6-4; D gene: TRBD1; clone size: few; J gene: TRBJ1-2; CDR3 DNA: TGTGCCAGCAGTGACGGGACAGGGGGCTATGGCTACACCTTC; CDR3 protein: CASSDGTGGYGYTF
V gene: TRBV6-5; D gene: TRBD1; clone size: .; J gene: TRBJ1-2; CDR3 DNA: TGTGCCAGCAGTCCAGGGGGAATACGGAATGGCTACACCTTC; CDR3 protein: CASSPGGIRNGYTF
V gene: TRBV19; D gene: TRBD1; clone size: .; J gene: TRBJ1-2; CDR3 DNA: TGTGCCAGTAGTGGAGGACAGGGGGCTCGGGGCTACACCTTC; CDR3 protein: CASSGGQGARGYTF
V gene: TRBV19; D gene: TRBD2; clone size: .; J gene: TRBJ2-5; CDR3 DNA: TGTGCCAGTAGTCGGGGGGTTCAAGAGACCCAGTACTTC; CDR3 protein: CASSRGVQETQYF
V gene: TRBV7-2; D gene: .; clone size: .; J gene: TRBJ1-3; CDR3 DNA: TGTGCCAGCAGCTTAGACGTCGCTGGAAACACCATATATTTT; CDR3 protein: CASSLDVAGNTIYF
V gene: TRBV4-1; D gene: .; clone size: .; J gene: TRBJ2-3; CDR3 DNA: TGCGCCAGCAGCCAAGATTCTAGCGGCACAGATACGCAGTATTTT; CDR3 protein: CASSQDSSGTDTQYF
V gene: TRBV19; D gene: TRBD1; clone size: once; J gene: TRBJ1-3; CDR3 DNA: TGTGCCAGTAACCGGGACAGCAACTCTGGAAACACCATATATTTT; CDR3 protein: CASNRDSNSGNTIYF
V gene: TRBV18; D gene: TRBD1; clone size: .; J gene: TRBJ1-4; CDR3 DNA: TGTGCCAGCTCACCACGAGCAATCACGGGACAGGGGGAGGAAAAACTGTTTTTT; CDR3 protein: CASSPRAITGQGEEKLFF
V gene: TRBV9; D gene: TRBD1; clone size: .; J gene: TRBJ1-2; CDR3 DNA: TGTGCCAGCAGCGCTCGACAGGGGGCGGTCTATGGCTACACCTTC; CDR3 protein: CASSARQGAVYGYTF
V gene: TRBV5-8; D gene: .; clone size: once; J gene: TRBJ1-2; CDR3 DNA: TGTGCCAGCAGCTTGGAAGGGGCCAGGATCTATGGCTACACCTTC; CDR3 protein: CASSLEGARIYGYTF
V gene: TRBV6-5; D gene: .; clone size: .; J gene: TRBJ1-2; CDR3 DNA: TGTGCCAGCAGGGGGCGGCGTGGGGGATCTGGGGGCTACACCTTC; CDR3 protein: CASRGRRGGSGGYTF
V gene: TRBV6-1; D gene: .; clone size: .; J gene: TRBJ1-5; CDR3 DNA: TGTGCCAGCCGGAGTTATAGCAATCAGCCCCAGCATTTT; CDR3 protein: CASRSYSNQPQHF
V gene: TRBV7-2; D gene: TRBD2; clone size: medium-sized; J gene: TRBJ2-7; CDR3 DNA: TGTGCCAGCAGCTTTAGCGGGGGGGCGTACGAGCAGTACTTC; CDR3 protein: CASSFSGGAYEQYF
V gene: TRBV6-6; D gene: .; clone size: .; J gene: TRBJ1-1; CDR3 DNA: TGTGCCAGCAGTTACGGGTCTAGGACTGAAGCTTTCTTT; CDR3 protein: CASSYGSRTEAFF
V gene: TRBV9; D gene: TRBD2; clone size: .; J gene: TRBJ2-1; CDR3 DNA: TGTGCCAGCAGCGCGTCGGGTAGCGGGGGGGTTAATGAGCAGTTCTTC; CDR3 protein: CASSASGSGGVNEQFF
V gene: TRBV5-6; D gene: .; clone size: .; J gene: TRBJ2-1; CDR3 DNA: TGTGCCAGCAGCCCCCCCAGGGGGGCTTCCTACAATGAGCAGTTCTTC; CDR3 protein: CASSPPRGASYNEQFF
V gene: TRBV7-6; D gene: TRBD1; clone size: .; J gene: TRBJ1-4; CDR3 DNA: TGTGCCAGCAGCTTAGGGGACAGGGAAGGTGAAAAACTGTTTTTT; CDR3 protein: CASSLGDREGEKLFF
V gene: TRBV20-1; D gene: .; clone size: .; J gene: TRBJ1-1; CDR3 DNA: TGCAGTGCCGCGACAGTTGAAGCTTTCTTT; CDR3 protein: CSAATVEAFF
V gene: TRBV6-5; D gene: .; clone size: .; J gene: TRBJ1-2; CDR3 DNA: TGTGCCAGCAGTTACCAAAGTGGCGCAGAGGGCTACACCTTC; CDR3 protein: CASSYQSGAEGYTF
V gene: TRBV7-8; D gene: TRBD2; clone size: .; J gene: TRBJ2-3; CDR3 DNA: TGTGCCAGCAGCTTAGCGACTAGCGGGAGCACAGATACGCAGTATTTT; CDR3 protein: CASSLATSGSTDTQYF
V gene: TRBV27; D gene: .; clone size: .; J gene: TRBJ2-2; CDR3 DNA: TGTGCCAGCAGCCCAACAGGACCCTGGGAGCTGTTTTTT; CDR3 protein: CASSPTGPWELFF
V gene: TRBV5-6; D gene: TRBD1; clone size: .; J gene: TRBJ2-1; CDR3 DNA: TGTGCCAGCAGCTTGGTTCCCACAGGGGTCGAGCAGTTCTTC; CDR3 protein: CASSLVPTGVEQFF
V gene: TRBV10-3; D gene: TRBD2; clone size: .; J gene: TRBJ2-3; CDR3 DNA: TGTGCCATCAGCGGGGGGGCGGCAGATACGCAGTATTTT; CDR3 protein: CAISGGAADTQYF
V gene: TRBV18; D gene: .; clone size: .; J gene: TRBJ1-1; CDR3 DNA: TGTGCCAGCTCAACCGGCGGGGCACGGGGGAACACTGAAGCTTTCTTT; CDR3 protein: CASSTGGARGNTEAFF